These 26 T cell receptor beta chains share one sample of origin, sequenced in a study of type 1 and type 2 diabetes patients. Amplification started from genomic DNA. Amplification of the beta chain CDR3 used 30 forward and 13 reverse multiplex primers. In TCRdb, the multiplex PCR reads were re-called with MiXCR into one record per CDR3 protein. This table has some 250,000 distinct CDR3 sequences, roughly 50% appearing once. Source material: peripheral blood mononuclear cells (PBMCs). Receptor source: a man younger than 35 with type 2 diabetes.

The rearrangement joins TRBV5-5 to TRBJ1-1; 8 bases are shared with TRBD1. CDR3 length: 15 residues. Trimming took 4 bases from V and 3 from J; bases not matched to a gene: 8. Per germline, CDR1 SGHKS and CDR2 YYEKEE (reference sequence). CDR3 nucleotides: TGTGCCAGCAGCCAAAAGACAGGGGTGGACACTGAAGCTTTCTTT. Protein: CASSQKTGVDTEAFF.

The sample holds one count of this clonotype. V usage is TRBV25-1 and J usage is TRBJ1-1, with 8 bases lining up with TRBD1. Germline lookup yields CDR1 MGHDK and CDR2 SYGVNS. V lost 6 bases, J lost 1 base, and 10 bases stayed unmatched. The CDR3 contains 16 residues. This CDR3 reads CASSPDRGTGNTEAFF. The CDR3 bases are TGTGCCAGCAGCCCGGATAGGGGGACAGGGAACACTGAAGCTTTCTTT.

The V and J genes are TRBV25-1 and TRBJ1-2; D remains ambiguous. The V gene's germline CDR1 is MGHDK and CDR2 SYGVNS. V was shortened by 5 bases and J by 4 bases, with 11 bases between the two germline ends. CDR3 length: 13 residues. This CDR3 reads CASSYRGSYGYTF. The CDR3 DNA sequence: TGTGCCAGCAGTTACCGGGGAAGCTATGGCTACACCTTC.

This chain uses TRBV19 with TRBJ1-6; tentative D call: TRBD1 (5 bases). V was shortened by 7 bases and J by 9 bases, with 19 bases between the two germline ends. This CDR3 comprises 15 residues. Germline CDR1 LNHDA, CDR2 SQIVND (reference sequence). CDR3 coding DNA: TGTGCCAGTACGGAGGTGGCGCAGGGCGGTTCACCCCTCCACTTT. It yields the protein CASTEVAQGGSPLHF.

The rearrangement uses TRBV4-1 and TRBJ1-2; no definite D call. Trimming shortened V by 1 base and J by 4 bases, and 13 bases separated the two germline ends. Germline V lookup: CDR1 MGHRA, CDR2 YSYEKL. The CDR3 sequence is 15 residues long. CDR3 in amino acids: CASSQVVSGTYGYTF. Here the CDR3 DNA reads TGCGCCAGCAGCCAAGTTGTTTCCGGAACCTATGGCTACACCTTC.

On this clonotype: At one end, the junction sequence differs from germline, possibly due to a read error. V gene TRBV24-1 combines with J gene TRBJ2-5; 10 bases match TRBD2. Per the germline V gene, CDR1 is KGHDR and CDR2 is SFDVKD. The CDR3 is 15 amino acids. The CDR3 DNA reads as TGTGCCACCAGTGACCCTAATAGCGGGGGGAAGGAGGCGTTCTTC. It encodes CATSDPNSGGKEAFF.

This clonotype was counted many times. The CDR3 DNA follows: TGTGCCAGCAGTCCAACCCACTCGAACAGGGAGTCGGATACGCAGTATTTT. Its protein is CASSPTHSNRESDTQYF. The chain is built from TRBV25-1 and TRBJ2-3, with D possibly TRBD1 on 6 matching bases. This CDR3 has 17 amino acids. Trimming removed 5 bases from V and 6 bases from J, with 24 bases in between. Looked up from germline, CDR1 is MGHDK and CDR2 is SYGVNS.

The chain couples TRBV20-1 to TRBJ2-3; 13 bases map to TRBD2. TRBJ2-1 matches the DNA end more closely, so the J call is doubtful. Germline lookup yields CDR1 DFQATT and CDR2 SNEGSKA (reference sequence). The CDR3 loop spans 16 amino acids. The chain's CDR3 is CSANPRTSGSPYEQFF. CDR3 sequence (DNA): TGCAGTGCTAACCCACGGACTAGCGGGAGTCCCTACGAGCAGTTCTTC.

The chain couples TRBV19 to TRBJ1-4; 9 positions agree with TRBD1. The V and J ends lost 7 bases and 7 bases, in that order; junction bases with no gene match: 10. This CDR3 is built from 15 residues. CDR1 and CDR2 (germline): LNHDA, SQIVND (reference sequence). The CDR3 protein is CASTRNRGRSEKLFF. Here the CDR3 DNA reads TGTGCCAGTACCAGGAACAGGGGGCGTAGTGAAAAACTGTTTTTT.

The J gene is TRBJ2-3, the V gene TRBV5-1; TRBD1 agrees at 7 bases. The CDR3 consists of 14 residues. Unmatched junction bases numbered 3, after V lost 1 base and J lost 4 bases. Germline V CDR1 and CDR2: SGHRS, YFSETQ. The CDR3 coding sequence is TGCGCCAGCAGCTTGAGGGGGCTGGCAGATACGCAGTATTTT. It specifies CASSLRGLADTQYF.

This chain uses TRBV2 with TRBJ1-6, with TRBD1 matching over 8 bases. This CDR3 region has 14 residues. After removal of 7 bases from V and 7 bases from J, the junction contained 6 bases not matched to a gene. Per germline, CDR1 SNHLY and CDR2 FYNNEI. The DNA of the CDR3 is TGTGCCAGCACCTTGACAGGGGAGAATTCACCCCTCCACTTT. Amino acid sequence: CASTLTGENSPLHF.

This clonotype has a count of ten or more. The CDR3 nucleotides are TGTGCCACCAGTGACACGACAGTCCAAGAGACCCAGTACTTC. Protein product: CATSDTTVQETQYF. The chain joins TRBV24-1 to TRBJ2-5, with D perhaps TRBD1 (5 bases). V was trimmed by 4 bases and J by 1 base, leaving 9 bases between them. Germline V lookup: CDR1 KGHDR, CDR2 SFDVKD. The CDR3 runs to 14 residues.

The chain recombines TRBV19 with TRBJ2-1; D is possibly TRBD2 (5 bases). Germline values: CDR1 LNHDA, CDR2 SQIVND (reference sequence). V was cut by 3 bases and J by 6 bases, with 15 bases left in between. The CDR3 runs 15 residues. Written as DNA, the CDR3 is TGTGCCAGTAGTATCCTCCCTACTAGTTCCAATGAGCAGTTCTTC. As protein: CASSILPTSSNEQFF.

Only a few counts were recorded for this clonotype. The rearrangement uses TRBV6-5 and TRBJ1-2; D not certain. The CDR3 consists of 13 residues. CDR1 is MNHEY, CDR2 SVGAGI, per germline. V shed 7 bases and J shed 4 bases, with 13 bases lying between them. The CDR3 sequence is CASTGGQLYGYTF. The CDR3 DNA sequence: TGTGCCAGCACCGGCGGGCAGCTCTATGGCTACACCTTC.

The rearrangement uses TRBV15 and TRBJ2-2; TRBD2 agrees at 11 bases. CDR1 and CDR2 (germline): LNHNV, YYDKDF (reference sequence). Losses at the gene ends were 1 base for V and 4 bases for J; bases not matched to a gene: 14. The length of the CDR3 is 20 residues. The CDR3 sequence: CATSRGLNSRSGRATGELFF. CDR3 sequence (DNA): TGTGCCACCAGCAGAGGTCTAAATTCGCGTAGCGGGAGGGCCACCGGGGAGCTGTTTTTT.

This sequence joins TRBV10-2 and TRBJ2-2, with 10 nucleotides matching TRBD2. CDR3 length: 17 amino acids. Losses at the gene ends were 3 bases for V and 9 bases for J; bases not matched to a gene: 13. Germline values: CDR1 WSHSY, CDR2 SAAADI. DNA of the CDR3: TGCGCCAGCAGTGAACCCCTAGCGGGAGAGTTAGGCCGGGAGCTGTTTTTT. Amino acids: CASSEPLAGELGRELFF.

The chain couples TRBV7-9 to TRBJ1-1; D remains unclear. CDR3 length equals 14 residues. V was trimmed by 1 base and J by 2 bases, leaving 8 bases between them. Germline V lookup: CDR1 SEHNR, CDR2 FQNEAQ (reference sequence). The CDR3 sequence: CASSLGGVNTEAFF. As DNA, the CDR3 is TGTGCCAGCAGCTTAGGCGGGGTAAACACTGAAGCTTTCTTT. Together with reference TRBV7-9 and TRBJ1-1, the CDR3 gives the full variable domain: DTGVSQNPRHKITKRGQNVTFRCDPISEHNRLYWYRQTLGQGPEFLTYFQNEAQLEKSRLLSDRFSAERPKGSFSTLEIQRTEQGDSAMYLCASSLGGVNTEAFFGQGTRLTVV.

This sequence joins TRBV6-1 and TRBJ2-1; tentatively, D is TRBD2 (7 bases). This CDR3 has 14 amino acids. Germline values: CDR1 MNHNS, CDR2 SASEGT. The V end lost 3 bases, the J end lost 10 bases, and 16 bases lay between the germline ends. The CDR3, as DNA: TGTGCCAGCAGTGATTGGGGGGGCTCCTACGAGCAGTTCTTC. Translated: CASSDWGGSYEQFF.

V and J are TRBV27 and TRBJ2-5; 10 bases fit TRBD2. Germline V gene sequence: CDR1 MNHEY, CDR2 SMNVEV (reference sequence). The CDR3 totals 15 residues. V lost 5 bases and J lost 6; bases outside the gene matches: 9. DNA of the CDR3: TGTGCCAGCAGTCCGTATGGGACTAGCGTAAAGACCCAGTACTTC. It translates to CASSPYGTSVKTQYF.

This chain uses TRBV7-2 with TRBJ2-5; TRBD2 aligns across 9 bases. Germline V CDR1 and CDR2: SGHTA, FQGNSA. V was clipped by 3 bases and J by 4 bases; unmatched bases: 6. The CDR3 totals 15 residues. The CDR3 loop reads CASSFLAGVGETQYF. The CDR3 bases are TGTGCCAGCAGCTTTTTAGCGGGGGTAGGAGAGACCCAGTACTTC.

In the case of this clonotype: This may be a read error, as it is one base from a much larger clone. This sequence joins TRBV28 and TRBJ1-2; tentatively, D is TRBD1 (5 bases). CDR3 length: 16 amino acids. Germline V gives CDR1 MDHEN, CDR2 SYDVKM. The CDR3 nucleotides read TGTGCCAGCAGTTTATCGGACATTCCCACCCGCTATGGCTACTCCTTC. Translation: CASSLSDIPTRYGYSF.

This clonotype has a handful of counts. The CDR3 loop reads CASSGQGRDPMNTGELFF. CDR3 bases: TGTGCCAGCAGCGGACAGGGTCGAGACCCCATGAACACCGGGGAGCTGTTTTTT. The chain recombines TRBV28 with TRBJ2-2, with 8 positions matching TRBD1. The germline gives CDR1 MDHEN, CDR2 SYDVKM. This CDR3 spans 18 amino acids. V lost 6 bases and J lost 1; bases outside the gene matches: 13.

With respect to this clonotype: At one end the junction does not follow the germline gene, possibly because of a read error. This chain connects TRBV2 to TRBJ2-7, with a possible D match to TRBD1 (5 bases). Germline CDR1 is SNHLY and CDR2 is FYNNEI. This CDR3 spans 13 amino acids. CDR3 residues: CATSQGTLYEQYF. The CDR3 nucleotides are TGTGCCACCAGTCAGGGTACCCTCTACGAGCAGTACTTC.

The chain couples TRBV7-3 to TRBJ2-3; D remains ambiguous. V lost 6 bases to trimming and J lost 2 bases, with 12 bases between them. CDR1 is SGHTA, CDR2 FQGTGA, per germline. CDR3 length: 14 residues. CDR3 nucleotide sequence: TGTGCCAGCAGTCTCCTCCCCTCCACAGATACGCAGTATTTT. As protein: CASSLLPSTDTQYF. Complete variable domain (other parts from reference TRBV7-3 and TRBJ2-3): GAGVSQTPSNKVTEKGKYVELRCDPISGHTALYWYRQSLGQGPEFLIYFQGTGAADDSGLPNDRFFAVRPEGSVSTLKIQRTERGDSAVYLCASSLLPSTDTQYFGPGTRLTVL.

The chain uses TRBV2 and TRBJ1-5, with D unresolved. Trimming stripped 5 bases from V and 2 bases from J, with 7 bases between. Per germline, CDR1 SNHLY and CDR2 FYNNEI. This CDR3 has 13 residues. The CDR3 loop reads CASSKLGNQPQHF. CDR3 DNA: TGTGCCAGCAGTAAGCTTGGCAATCAGCCCCAGCATTTT.

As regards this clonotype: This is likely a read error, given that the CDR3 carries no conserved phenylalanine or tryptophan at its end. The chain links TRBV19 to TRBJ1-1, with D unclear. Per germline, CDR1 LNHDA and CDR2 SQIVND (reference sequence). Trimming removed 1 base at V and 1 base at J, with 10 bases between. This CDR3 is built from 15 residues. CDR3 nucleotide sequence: TGTGCCAGTAGTATAGTTGGGGAAAGGAACACTGAAGCTTTCATT. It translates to CASSIVGERNTEAFI.